This T cell receptor beta chain was obtained from a study of monozygotic twins with inflammatory bowel disease. This CDR3 has 15 amino acids. Germline V gene data show CDR1 as MGHRA and CDR2 as YSYEKL. TCRdb reworked the 5' RACE reads into one entry per CDR3 protein, no DNA. The sample data list more than 75,000 distinct CDR3 sequences. The rearrangement uses TRBV4-1 and TRBJ1-1; TCRdb's D call of TRBD1 is untestable without DNA. This TCR derives from a human donor with ulcerative colitis or Crohn's disease, or a healthy co-twin of an affected twin (not recorded which). Material: blood. CDR3 sequence reads: CASSQVRGAGTEAFF.